Listed below are T cell receptor beta chains from one sample, sequenced in a study of T-cell reconstitution after alpha-beta-depleted transplantation in children. TCRdb reprocessed the PCR reads via MiXCR and lists one record per CDR3 protein. The table shows a few hundred thousand distinct CDR3 sequences, with roughly 10% occurring only once. This sample comprised PBMCs from the stem cell graft donor, obtained from the stem cell graft. These receptor sequences come from a human donor who donated a stem cell graft to a child with acute myeloid leukemia. Both conserved end residues are part of each CDR3. Each record gives: J gene, D gene, clone size, V gene, CDR3 DNA, CDR3 protein. A D gene is named only where the DNA matches it firmly. Clone size is stated in some rows and not others, as once, few, many or a class when expanded.

j_gene: TRBJ2-7
d_gene: -
abundance: -
v_gene: TRBV5-1
CDR3nt: TGCGCCAGCAGCCCTGTGGTCGGCTACGAGCAGTACTTC
CDR3aa: CASSPVVGYEQYF

j_gene: TRBJ1-5
d_gene: -
abundance: -
v_gene: TRBV7-2
CDR3nt: TGTGCCAGCAGCTACCGGGCGGGGGGTCAGCCCCAGCATTTT
CDR3aa: CASSYRAGGQPQHF

j_gene: TRBJ2-5
d_gene: -
abundance: few
v_gene: TRBV29-1
CDR3nt: TGCAGCGTTGACCGCTCCCAGTACTTC
CDR3aa: CSVDRSQYF

j_gene: TRBJ2-1
d_gene: TRBD2
abundance: few
v_gene: TRBV10-3
CDR3nt: TGTGCCATCTCCGAGCGGGGGTACAATGAGCAGTTCTTC
CDR3aa: CAISERGYNEQFF

j_gene: TRBJ1-6
d_gene: -
abundance: many
v_gene: TRBV20-1
CDR3nt: TGCAGTGCTAGGGATTACGGGGGCTCCTATTCACCCCTCCACTTT
CDR3aa: CSARDYGGSYSPLHF

j_gene: TRBJ2-3
d_gene: -
abundance: many
v_gene: TRBV5-1
CDR3nt: TGCGCCAGCGCGGGGGCGGTTAGCACAGATACGCAGTATTTT
CDR3aa: CASAGAVSTDTQYF

j_gene: TRBJ2-3
d_gene: TRBD1
abundance: -
v_gene: TRBV12-3/TRBV12-4
CDR3nt: TGTGCCAGCAGGAGACAGGGTTTCTTAGATACGCAGTATTTT
CDR3aa: CASRRQGFLDTQYF

j_gene: TRBJ1-1
d_gene: -
abundance: many
v_gene: TRBV25-1
CDR3nt: TGTGCCAGCTCCCATGGAGGGATGGGCACTGAAGCTTTCTTT
CDR3aa: CASSHGGMGTEAFF

j_gene: TRBJ2-1
d_gene: -
abundance: -
v_gene: TRBV7-6
CDR3nt: TGTGCCAGCAGCTTAGTGGGGCTAGAGTCCGCGCACAATGAGCAGTTCTTC
CDR3aa: CASSLVGLESAHNEQFF

j_gene: TRBJ1-2
d_gene: -
abundance: few
v_gene: TRBV29-1
CDR3nt: TGCAGCGTTGCGGGGGGCGGAGGTCCTAACTATGGCTACACCTTC
CDR3aa: CSVAGGGGPNYGYTF

j_gene: TRBJ2-2
d_gene: -
abundance: many
v_gene: TRBV7-9
CDR3nt: TGTGCCAGCAGCTTTGAAGGTCACACCGGGGAGCTGTTTTTT
CDR3aa: CASSFEGHTGELFF

j_gene: TRBJ2-1
d_gene: -
abundance: few
v_gene: TRBV20-1
CDR3nt: TGCAGTGCTAGTCCCGCAAGCTCCTACAATGAGCAGTTCTTC
CDR3aa: CSASPASSYNEQFF

j_gene: TRBJ2-3
d_gene: TRBD2
abundance: -
v_gene: TRBV29-1
CDR3nt: TGCAGCACCACGGGCGGGGGGGGCACAGATACGCAGTATTTT
CDR3aa: CSTTGGGGTDTQYF

j_gene: TRBJ2-3
d_gene: -
abundance: -
v_gene: TRBV11-2
CDR3nt: TGTGCCAGCAGCCCCGACCTCCGAGGTAGCACAGATACGCAGTATTTT
CDR3aa: CASSPDLRGSTDTQYF

j_gene: TRBJ1-5
d_gene: -
abundance: -
v_gene: TRBV20-1
CDR3nt: TGCAGTGCCGCCCCTCGAGGGGAGGGCAATCAGCCCCAGCATTTT
CDR3aa: CSAAPRGEGNQPQHF

j_gene: TRBJ2-1
d_gene: -
abundance: few
v_gene: TRBV5-1
CDR3nt: TGCGCCAGCAGCTTGGTCGGGGCCCCCGGGCAGTTCTTC
CDR3aa: CASSLVGAPGQFF

j_gene: TRBJ1-2
d_gene: -
abundance: -
v_gene: TRBV7-2
CDR3nt: TGTGCCAGCAGCACCCAGAACGGGCCACGCCAGGTCTATGGCTACACCTTC
CDR3aa: CASSTQNGPRQVYGYTF

j_gene: TRBJ2-1
d_gene: TRBD2
abundance: -
v_gene: TRBV6-5
CDR3nt: TGTGCCAGCAGTTCCCCTAGACTAGCGGGGGGGCCAATAAATGAGCAGTTCTTC
CDR3aa: CASSSPRLAGGPINEQFF

j_gene: TRBJ2-5
d_gene: -
abundance: few
v_gene: TRBV10-3
CDR3nt: TGTGCCATCAGTGTCGGGGTCGAGGAGACCCAGTACTTC
CDR3aa: CAISVGVEETQYF

j_gene: TRBJ2-7
d_gene: -
abundance: many
v_gene: TRBV7-8
CDR3nt: TGTGCCAGCAGCTTCGTGCTTTACGAGCAGTACTTC
CDR3aa: CASSFVLYEQYF

j_gene: TRBJ1-4
d_gene: -
abundance: -
v_gene: TRBV20-1
CDR3nt: TGCAGTGCTAGATGGGTTGGGCGCCCCGATGGAAAACTGTTTTTT
CDR3aa: CSARWVGRPDGKLFF

j_gene: TRBJ1-1
d_gene: TRBD1
abundance: few
v_gene: TRBV27
CDR3nt: TGTGCCAGCAGTTTCGATCCGACAGGGTCGAACACTGAAGCTTTCTTT
CDR3aa: CASSFDPTGSNTEAFF

j_gene: TRBJ2-3
d_gene: TRBD1
abundance: -
v_gene: TRBV29-1
CDR3nt: TGCAGCGTTGAATACGGACCCGCAGGGGGTACGCAGTATTTT
CDR3aa: CSVEYGPAGGTQYF

j_gene: TRBJ2-4
d_gene: -
abundance: -
v_gene: TRBV6-5
CDR3nt: TGTGCCAGCAGTTGGGGGGGCGCTGGGAACATTCAGTACTTC
CDR3aa: CASSWGGAGNIQYF

j_gene: TRBJ1-6
d_gene: TRBD1
abundance: -
v_gene: TRBV20-1
CDR3nt: TGCAGTGCTAGTCGGACAGGGGGGCATAATTCACCCCTCCACTTT
CDR3aa: CSASRTGGHNSPLHF

j_gene: TRBJ2-2
d_gene: -
abundance: few
v_gene: TRBV20-1
CDR3nt: TGCAGTGCTAGAGCCGCAGGCACTCTGAACACCGGGGAGCTGTTTTTT
CDR3aa: CSARAAGTLNTGELFF

j_gene: TRBJ1-4
d_gene: -
abundance: few
v_gene: TRBV5-1
CDR3nt: TGCGCCAGCAGGCCCGGGACGGGAGAGGAAAAACTGTTTTTT
CDR3aa: CASRPGTGEEKLFF

j_gene: TRBJ2-2
d_gene: TRBD2
abundance: many
v_gene: TRBV12-3/TRBV12-4
CDR3nt: TGTGCCAGCAGTCTAGCGGGGGGGCTTGCCGGGGAGCTGTTTTTT
CDR3aa: CASSLAGGLAGELFF

j_gene: TRBJ2-1
d_gene: -
abundance: few
v_gene: TRBV5-1
CDR3nt: TGCGCCAGCAGCTTGGAAAGCGGCCTCACCAATCTCAATGAGCAGTTCTTC
CDR3aa: CASSLESGLTNLNEQFF

j_gene: TRBJ1-1
d_gene: -
abundance: many
v_gene: TRBV10-3
CDR3nt: TGTGCCATCAGTGAGGCTGGTCAGGCGAACACTGAAGCTTTCTTT
CDR3aa: CAISEAGQANTEAFF

j_gene: TRBJ1-6
d_gene: -
abundance: -
v_gene: TRBV6-1
CDR3nt: TGTGCCAGCAGTCTGGACTGGGATTCACCCCTCCACTTT
CDR3aa: CASSLDWDSPLHF

j_gene: TRBJ2-1
d_gene: TRBD1
abundance: -
v_gene: TRBV18
CDR3nt: TGTGCCAGCTCACCACAAGCCGGGACAGGCCCCAATGAGCAGTTCTTC
CDR3aa: CASSPQAGTGPNEQFF

j_gene: TRBJ2-1
d_gene: TRBD1
abundance: -
v_gene: TRBV20-1
CDR3nt: TGCAGTGCTAGAGGGGACAGGATCATCAATGAGCAGTTCTTC
CDR3aa: CSARGDRIINEQFF

j_gene: TRBJ2-7
d_gene: -
abundance: few
v_gene: TRBV6-6
CDR3nt: TGTGCCAGCGACCCCTGGGGCTCCTACGAGCAGTACTTC
CDR3aa: CASDPWGSYEQYF

j_gene: TRBJ2-3
d_gene: TRBD2
abundance: -
v_gene: TRBV6-4
CDR3nt: TGTGCCAGCAGTGACTTAGCGGGGGCCACAGATACGCAGTATTTT
CDR3aa: CASSDLAGATDTQYF

j_gene: TRBJ2-5
d_gene: TRBD2
abundance: -
v_gene: TRBV9
CDR3nt: TGTGCCAGCAGCGCCCAAGCTAGCGGGGCCGGGACCCAGTACTTC
CDR3aa: CASSAQASGAGTQYF

j_gene: TRBJ2-2
d_gene: TRBD2
abundance: few
v_gene: TRBV29-1
CDR3nt: TGCAGCGTGGCAAGAAGGGAGGGGACCGGGGAGCTGTTTTTT
CDR3aa: CSVARREGTGELFF

j_gene: TRBJ2-1
d_gene: TRBD2
abundance: -
v_gene: TRBV5-1
CDR3nt: TGCGCCAGCAGCCCCAGGACTAGCGGGAGAAATGAGCAGTTCTTC
CDR3aa: CASSPRTSGRNEQFF

j_gene: TRBJ2-3
d_gene: -
abundance: -
v_gene: TRBV5-1
CDR3nt: TGCGCCAGCAGTAGTAGGGAGGCGTTCACAGATACGCAGTATTTT
CDR3aa: CASSSREAFTDTQYF

j_gene: TRBJ2-1
d_gene: TRBD2
abundance: -
v_gene: TRBV4-1
CDR3nt: TGCGCCAGCAGCCAAGCCCATAGCGGGAGGGACTACAATGAGCAGTTCTTC
CDR3aa: CASSQAHSGRDYNEQFF

j_gene: TRBJ2-3
d_gene: -
abundance: many
v_gene: TRBV6-1
CDR3nt: TGTGCCAGCAGCTCTGGGGGGGGCGGGGGTACGCAGTATTTT
CDR3aa: CASSSGGGGGTQYF

j_gene: TRBJ1-1
d_gene: -
abundance: few
v_gene: TRBV5-1
CDR3nt: TGCGCCAGCACCGAAGGCAGGGCCACTGAAGCTTTCTTT
CDR3aa: CASTEGRATEAFF

j_gene: TRBJ2-2
d_gene: -
abundance: -
v_gene: TRBV5-1
CDR3nt: TGCGCCAGCAGCTTAAGGACGGGAGACACCGGGGACCTGTTTTTT
CDR3aa: CASSLRTGDTGDLFF

j_gene: TRBJ2-3
d_gene: -
abundance: many
v_gene: TRBV18
CDR3nt: TGTGCCAGCTCACAGTTATCCACAGATACGCAGTATTTT
CDR3aa: CASSQLSTDTQYF

j_gene: TRBJ2-5
d_gene: -
abundance: many
v_gene: TRBV7-6
CDR3nt: TGTGCCAGCAGCCCCTTTGTGGCCCAAGAGACCCAGTACTTC
CDR3aa: CASSPFVAQETQYF

j_gene: TRBJ2-6
d_gene: TRBD1
abundance: few
v_gene: TRBV29-1
CDR3nt: TGCAGCGTTGAAGGAACGGGACAGGGCTTTGGGGCCAACGTCCTGACTTTC
CDR3aa: CSVEGTGQGFGANVLTF

j_gene: TRBJ2-1
d_gene: TRBD2
abundance: -
v_gene: TRBV30
CDR3nt: TGTGCCCGGGACGACGGGGGAGGGGAGCAGTTCTTC
CDR3aa: CARDDGGGEQFF

j_gene: TRBJ1-1
d_gene: TRBD1
abundance: -
v_gene: TRBV5-1
CDR3nt: TGCGCCAGCAGCCCGGACAGGCCCATGAACACTGAAGCTTCCTTT
CDR3aa: CASSPDRPMNTEASF

j_gene: TRBJ1-1
d_gene: -
abundance: -
v_gene: TRBV20-1
CDR3nt: TGCAGTGCGCCGGGGCCGGGGAACACTGAAGCTTTCTTT
CDR3aa: CSAPGPGNTEAFF

j_gene: TRBJ1-4
d_gene: -
abundance: -
v_gene: TRBV7-9
CDR3nt: TGTGCCAGCAGCACAAGGGGTTCGGAAAAACTGTTTTTT
CDR3aa: CASSTRGSEKLFF

j_gene: TRBJ2-3
d_gene: -
abundance: many
v_gene: TRBV4-3
CDR3nt: TGCGCCAGCAGCCAAAGGGGGTGGACGAGCACAGATACGCAGTATTTT
CDR3aa: CASSQRGWTSTDTQYF

j_gene: TRBJ2-1
d_gene: TRBD2
abundance: many
v_gene: TRBV9
CDR3nt: TGTGCCAGCAGCCCCTCTAGCGGGAGGTTTGATGAGCAGTTCTTC
CDR3aa: CASSPSSGRFDEQFF

j_gene: TRBJ2-5
d_gene: TRBD2
abundance: once
v_gene: TRBV6-2/TRBV6-3
CDR3nt: TGTGCCAGCCGATTAGCGGGACTCCAAGAGACCCAGTACTTC
CDR3aa: CASRLAGLQETQYF

j_gene: TRBJ1-2
d_gene: -
abundance: -
v_gene: TRBV29-1
CDR3nt: TGCAGCGTTGGTGGGGACTACACCTTC
CDR3aa: CSVGGDYTF

j_gene: TRBJ2-7
d_gene: -
abundance: -
v_gene: TRBV5-5
CDR3nt: TGTGCCAGCAGCTTAGGACAGACAGTGTACGAGCAGTACTTC
CDR3aa: CASSLGQTVYEQYF

j_gene: TRBJ1-1
d_gene: -
abundance: -
v_gene: TRBV10-2
CDR3nt: TGCGCCAGCACCAGGGAAGGGGTTACCCGGGACACTGAAGCTTTCTTT
CDR3aa: CASTREGVTRDTEAFF

j_gene: TRBJ2-1
d_gene: TRBD2
abundance: -
v_gene: TRBV20-1
CDR3nt: TGCAGTGCTAGACATGAGGCTAGCGGGAGCGGGGGGTTCTTC
CDR3aa: CSARHEASGSGGFF

j_gene: TRBJ2-5
d_gene: TRBD2
abundance: few
v_gene: TRBV18
CDR3nt: TGTGCCAGCTCACCACTTCCGGGGGGCCAAGAGACCCAGTACTTC
CDR3aa: CASSPLPGGQETQYF